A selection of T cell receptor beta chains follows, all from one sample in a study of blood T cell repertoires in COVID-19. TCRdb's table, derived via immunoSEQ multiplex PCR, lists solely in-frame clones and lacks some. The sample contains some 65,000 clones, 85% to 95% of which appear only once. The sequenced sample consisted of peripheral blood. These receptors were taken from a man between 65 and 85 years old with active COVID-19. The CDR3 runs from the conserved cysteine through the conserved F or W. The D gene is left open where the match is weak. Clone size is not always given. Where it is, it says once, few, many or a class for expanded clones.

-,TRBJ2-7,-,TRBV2,CASSISLTYEQYF,TGTGCCAGCAGCATCTCGCTAACCTACGAGCAGTACTTC
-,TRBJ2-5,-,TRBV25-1,CASSEYSGQETQYF,TGTGCCAGCAGTGAATATTCAGGCCAAGAGACCCAGTACTTC
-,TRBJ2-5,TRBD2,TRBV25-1,CASSGTSGGALGQETQYF,TGTGCCAGCAGCGGGACTAGCGGGGGGGCGTTGGGGCAAGAGACCCAGTACTTC
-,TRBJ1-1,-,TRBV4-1,CASSPPNRGTEAFF,TGCGCCAGCAGCCCCCCCAATCGGGGCACTGAAGCTTTCTTT
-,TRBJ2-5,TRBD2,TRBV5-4,CASSFPTSGGTGGETQYF,TGTGCCAGCAGCTTTCCGACTAGCGGGGGGACGGGCGGCGAGACCCAGTACTTC
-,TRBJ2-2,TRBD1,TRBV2,CASSATTGAPGELFF,TGTGCCAGCAGTGCAACGACAGGGGCCCCCGGGGAGCTGTTTTTT
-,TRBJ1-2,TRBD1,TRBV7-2,CASSLEGQSLWSYTF,TGTGCCAGCAGCTTAGAGGGACAGTCCCTATGGAGCTACACCTTC
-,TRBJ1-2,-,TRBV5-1,CASSQPGALAWGYTF,TGCGCCAGCAGCCAACCTGGGGCACTAGCGTGGGGCTACACCTTC
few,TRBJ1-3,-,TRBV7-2,CASSQGVGGNTIYF,TGTGCCAGCAGCCAAGGGGTCGGTGGAAACACCATATATTTT
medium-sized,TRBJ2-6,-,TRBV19,CASSIEESGANVLTF,TGTGCCAGTAGTATAGAGGAGTCTGGGGCCAACGTCCTGACTTTC
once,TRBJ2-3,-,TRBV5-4,CASSLVGAISITNTQYF,TGTGCCAGCAGCTTGGTGGGGGCGATCTCTATAACAAATACGCAGTATTTT
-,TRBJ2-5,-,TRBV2,CASSEDLGPQETQYF,TGTGCCAGCAGTGAAGACTTGGGGCCCCAAGAGACCCAGTACTTC
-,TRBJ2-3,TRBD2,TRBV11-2,CAARGVAGGAGTQYF,TGTGCCGCGCGTGGGGTAGCGGGGGGCGCGGGGACGCAGTATTTT
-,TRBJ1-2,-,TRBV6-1,CASSEDRVYGYTF,TGTGCCAGCAGTGAAGACAGGGTCTATGGCTACACCTTC
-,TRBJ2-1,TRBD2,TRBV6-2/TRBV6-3,CASSPRGGSSYNEQFF,TGTGCCAGCAGCCCGCGGGGGGGGAGCTCCTACAATGAGCAGTTCTTC
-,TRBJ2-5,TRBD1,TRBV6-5,CASSYKTGMRETQYF,TGTGCCAGCAGTTACAAGACAGGGATGAGGGAGACCCAGTACTTC
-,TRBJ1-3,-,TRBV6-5,CASSYAPSPGNTIYF,TGTGCCAGCAGTTACGCGCCGTCTCCCGGAAACACCATATATTTT
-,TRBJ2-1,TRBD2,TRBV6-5,CASSYSSGGGNEQFF,TGTGCCAGCAGTTACTCTAGCGGGGGGGGAAATGAGCAGTTCTTC
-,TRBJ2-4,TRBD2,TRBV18,CASSPPGSGVDIQYF,TGTGCCAGCTCACCTCCGGGAAGCGGGGTTGACATTCAGTACTTC
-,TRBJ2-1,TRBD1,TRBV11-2,CASSITGGSYNEQFF,TGTGCCAGCAGCATTACAGGGGGCTCCTACAATGAGCAGTTCTTC
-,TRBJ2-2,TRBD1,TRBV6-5,CASSRGQKNTGELFF,TGTGCCAGCAGTAGGGGACAGAAAAACACCGGGGAGCTGTTTTTT
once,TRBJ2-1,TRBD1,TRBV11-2,CASRRTGTNEQFF,TGTGCCAGCAGACGGACAGGGACCAATGAGCAGTTCTTC
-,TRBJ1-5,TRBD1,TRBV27,CASSSGTGSNQPQHF,TGTGCCAGCAGTTCCGGGACAGGATCCAATCAGCCCCAGCATTTT
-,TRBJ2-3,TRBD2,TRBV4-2,CASSQGKTSGVPAADTQYF,TGTGCCAGCAGCCAAGGCAAAACTAGCGGGGTCCCGGCGGCAGATACGCAGTATTTT
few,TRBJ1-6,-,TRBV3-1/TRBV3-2,CASSRGVGPLHF,TGTGCCAGCAGCCGGGGGGTCGGACCCCTCCACTTT
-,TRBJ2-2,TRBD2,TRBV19,CASSTRGLAGGQNPGELFF,TGTGCCAGTAGTACCCGGGGACTAGCGGGGGGACAGAATCCCGGGGAGCTGTTTTTT
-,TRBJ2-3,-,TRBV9,CASSQGSSTDTQYF,TGTGCCAGCAGCCAGGGCTCTAGCACAGATACGCAGTATTTT
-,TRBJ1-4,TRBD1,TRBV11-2,CASSQGALNEKLFF,TGTGCCAGCAGCCAGGGGGCCTTGAATGAAAAACTGTTTTTT
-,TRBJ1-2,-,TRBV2,CASSGAGKNYGYTF,TGTGCCAGCAGTGGGGCAGGGAAGAACTATGGCTACACCTTC
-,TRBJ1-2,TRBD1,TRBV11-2,CASSRTLDRGYGYTF,TGTGCCAGCAGCCGTACCCTGGACAGGGGCTATGGCTACACCTTC
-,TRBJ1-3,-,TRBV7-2,CASSWGGGGGNTIYF,TGTGCCAGCAGTTGGGGCGGGGGCGGTGGAAACACCATATATTTT
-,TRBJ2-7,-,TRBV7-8,CASSLATAYSSYEQYF,TGTGCCAGCAGCTTAGCGACAGCTTATAGCTCCTACGAGCAGTACTTC
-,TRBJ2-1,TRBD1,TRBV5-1,CASSLFRGQGEQFF,TGCGCCAGCAGCTTGTTCAGGGGGCAGGGTGAGCAGTTCTTC
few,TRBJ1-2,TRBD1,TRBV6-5,CASSYLPTGDYGYTF,TGTGCCAGCAGTTACCTCCCGACAGGGGATTATGGCTACACCTTC
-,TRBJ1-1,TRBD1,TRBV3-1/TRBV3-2,CASSQGQGSEAFF,TGTGCCAGCAGCCAAGGACAGGGTTCTGAAGCTTTCTTT
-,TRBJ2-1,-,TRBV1,CTSSQDGRGCYNEQFF,TGCACCAGCAGCCAAGATGGGCGGGGGTGCTACAATGAGCAGTTCTTC
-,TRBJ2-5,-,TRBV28,CASSRNRAIETQYF,TGTGCCAGCAGTAGGAACAGGGCAATTGAGACCCAGTACTTC
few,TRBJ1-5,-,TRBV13,CASSHTSGFSNQPQHF,TGTGCCAGCAGCCACACCTCAGGGTTTAGCAATCAGCCCCAGCATTTT
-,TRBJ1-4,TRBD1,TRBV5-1,CASQDRDRYNEKLFF,TGCGCCAGCCAAGACCGGGACAGATATAATGAAAAACTGTTTTTT
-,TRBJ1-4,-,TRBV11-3,CASRNRVSEKLFF,TGTGCCAGCAGGAACAGGGTTTCTGAAAAACTGTTTTTT
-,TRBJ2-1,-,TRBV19,CATRRGGKGNEQFF,TGTGCCACACGGAGGGGGGGCAAGGGCAATGAGCAGTTCTTC
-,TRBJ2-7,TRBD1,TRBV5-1,CASSLGGQGPYEQYF,TGCGCCAGCAGCTTGGGGGGACAGGGGCCCTACGAGCAGTACTTC
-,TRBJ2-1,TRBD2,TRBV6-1,CASSETSGGEWNEQFF,TGTGCCAGCAGTGAGACTAGCGGGGGGGAGTGGAATGAGCAGTTCTTC
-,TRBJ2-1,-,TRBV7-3,CASSPGGSYNEQFF,TGTGCCAGCAGCCCCGGTGGCTCCTACAATGAGCAGTTCTTC
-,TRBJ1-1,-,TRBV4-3,CASSQDWEGVNTEAFF,TGCGCCAGCAGCCAAGATTGGGAGGGGGTGAACACTGAAGCTTTCTTT
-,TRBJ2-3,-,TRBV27,CASRTSSTDTQYF,TGTGCCAGCCGAACATCTAGCACAGATACGCAGTATTTT
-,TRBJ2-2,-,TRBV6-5,CASSYIGGGELFF,TGTGCCAGCAGTTACATAGGGGGCGGGGAGCTGTTTTTT
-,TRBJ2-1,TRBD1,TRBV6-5,CASGRQGGSYNEQFF,TGTGCCAGCGGCAGACAGGGTGGCTCCTACAATGAGCAGTTCTTC
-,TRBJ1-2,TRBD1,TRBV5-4,CASSSDKGQGGIYGYTF,TGTGCCAGCAGCTCGGACAAAGGACAGGGTGGGATCTATGGCTACACCTTC
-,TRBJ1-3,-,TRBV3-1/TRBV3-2,CASSEGAVAGNTIYF,TGTGCCAGCAGCGAAGGGGCAGTGGCAGGAAACACCATATATTTT
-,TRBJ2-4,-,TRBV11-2,CASSLEVVSVIKNIQYF,TGTGCCAGCAGCTTAGAAGTGGTCAGTGTGATCAAAAACATTCAGTACTTC
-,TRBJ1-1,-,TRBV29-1,CSVLTGEGTEAFF,TGCAGCGTGTTGACCGGTGAGGGCACTGAAGCTTTCTTT
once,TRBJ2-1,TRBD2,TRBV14,CASSQDREGRFF,TGTGCCAGCAGCCAAGACAGGGAGGGCCGGTTCTTC